This is a list of T cell receptor beta chains from one sample in a study of T and B cells in COVID-19 patients. TCRdb re-analysed the multiplex PCR reads in MiXCR, keeping a single row per CDR3 protein. The sample contains about 16,000 distinct CDR3 sequences, 27% of which appear only once. The sequenced sample was blood. The receptors shown here come from a human donor who had recovered from COVID-19. CDR3s include the opening cysteine and the closing phenylalanine or tryptophan. A D gene is named only where the DNA matches it firmly. The size of a clone is reported for some rows only, either as once, few or many, or as a class for expanded clones.

d_call	v_call	j_call	clone_size	cdr3_nt	cdr3_aa
TRBD2	TRBV27	TRBJ2-1	large	TGTGCCAGCAGTGGGACTAGCGGGAGCGGGGTTAGGAATGAGCAGTTCTTC	CASSGTSGSGVRNEQFF
-	TRBV6-1	TRBJ1-4	-	TGTGCCAGCAGTGGGATTGACCGTCCCTCTAATGAAAAACTGTTTTTT	CASSGIDRPSNEKLFF
TRBD2	TRBV12-3/TRBV12-4	TRBJ2-1	-	TGTGCCAGCAGTTCACAGGTTGGGAGGGTAGCGTTCTTC	CASSSQVGRVAFF
TRBD2	TRBV20-1	TRBJ2-2	-	TGCAGTGCTAAACCGGGAGGGGCCGGGGAGCTGTTTTTT	CSAKPGGAGELFF
TRBD2	TRBV6-6	TRBJ2-3	-	TGTGCCAGCAGTTACTCGGGCCTAGCGGGAGATACGCAGTATTTT	CASSYSGLAGDTQYF
-	TRBV13	TRBJ1-2	few	TGTGCCAGCAGCTTAGGAACAGGGAACTATGGCTACACCTTC	CASSLGTGNYGYTF
-	TRBV10-3	TRBJ1-6	-	TGTGCCACCGGGAGCTCCTATAATTCACCCCTCCACTTT	CATGSSYNSPLHF
TRBD1	TRBV6-1	TRBJ1-6	medium-sized	TGTGCCAGCAGTGGACAGGGTGTTTCACCCCTCCACTTT	CASSGQGVSPLHF
-	TRBV10-3	TRBJ1-2	-	TGTGCCATCAGTGACTCCTGGGAGGACTATGGCTACACCTTC	CAISDSWEDYGYTF
TRBD2	TRBV29-1	TRBJ2-1	medium-sized	TGCAGCGTTCTTTTTAGGACTAGCGGGGGTGAGCAGTTCTTC	CSVLFRTSGGEQFF
TRBD2	TRBV29-1	TRBJ2-7	-	TGCAGCGTTGGGCGGGGGGACGACGAGCAGTACTTC	CSVGRGDDEQYF
-	TRBV6-5	TRBJ2-7	many	TGTGCCAGCAGTTACTCGACTGGCGAGCAGTACTTC	CASSYSTGEQYF
TRBD1	TRBV13	TRBJ1-5	large	TGTGCCAGCAGCTTAGCAGGGGGCGGCGAACCTAGAGATCAGCCCCAGCATTTT	CASSLAGGGEPRDQPQHF
-	TRBV6-1	TRBJ1-3	few	TGTGCCAGCACCTTAGGTGGGACCTCTGGAAACACCATATATTTT	CASTLGGTSGNTIYF
-	TRBV9	TRBJ2-1	-	TGTGCCAGCAGCGTAGCCGCGGGGCGGTACAATGAGCAGTTCTTC	CASSVAAGRYNEQFF
-	TRBV5-4	TRBJ2-3	few	TGTGCCAGCAGCTTGGGGATGACAGGTCTTACAGATACGCAGTATTTT	CASSLGMTGLTDTQYF
-	TRBV20-1	TRBJ2-3	-	TGCAGTGCACCTCGACGGGACATCTCCAGAAGAGATACGCAGTATTTT	CSAPRRDISRRDTQYF
-	TRBV12-3/TRBV12-4	TRBJ2-3	few	TGTGCCAGCAGTTTACTCGCCCCACGGCGGGCAAGCACAGATACGCAGTATTTT	CASSLLAPRRASTDTQYF
-	TRBV6-1	TRBJ2-2	-	TGTGCCAGCAGTGAAGTCAGAGGTATCGGGGAGCTGTTTTTT	CASSEVRGIGELFF
-	TRBV10-3	TRBJ2-3	-	TGTGCCATCAGTGTCGACGGGGGCGGGGCAGATACGCAGTATTTT	CAISVDGGGADTQYF
TRBD1	TRBV6-5	TRBJ1-4	-	TGTGCCAGCAGTGCGGAGGGGGCAGCAGGAGAAAAACTGTTTTTT	CASSAEGAAGEKLFF
TRBD1	TRBV29-1	TRBJ1-5	many	TGCAGCGTGGGACAGGGGTCGGGGAGCAATCAGCCCCAGCATTTT	CSVGQGSGSNQPQHF
TRBD1	TRBV12-3/TRBV12-4	TRBJ2-7	medium-sized	TGTGCCAGCAGGCCCGGGACAGGGAGATACGAGCAGTACTTC	CASRPGTGRYEQYF